This TCR beta chain appears in the sequencing data of a study of cytomegalovirus exposure and HLA in healthy donors. Study context: An early data release held tens of millions of unique TCRs from HLA-typed donors.

CDR1 SGDLS and CDR2 YYNGEE come from the germline V gene. The V end lost 4 bases, the J end lost 6 bases, and 10 bases lay between the germline ends. CDR3 length: 13 residues. Study conclusions and caveats: Rare TCR sequences predominated, though certain public TCRs were found in many donors. According to the study, some 160 TCR beta chains were cytomegalovirus-associated.

The donors comprised healthy bone marrow donors. As for this clone: The antigen remains undetermined.

A multiplex PCR was run with 60 Vbeta primers and 13 Jbeta primers. Sequenced by immunoSEQ multiplex PCR; TCRdb stores in-frame clones only, minus some. The table lists some 140,000 clones, 65% to 80% of them singletons. The sample consisted of PBMCs. This chain connects TRBV9 to TRBJ1-4; D not certain. This clonotype was obtained from a man aged 35 to 55 in good health and CMV-seropositive. CDR3: CASSSVGDEKLFF. CDR3 nucleotides: TGTGCCAGCAGCTCCGTCGGAGATGAAAAACTGTTTTTT. Supplemented by reference TRBV9 and TRBJ1-4, the full variable domain reads DSGVTQTPKHLITATGQRVTLRCSPRSGDLSVYWYQQSLDQGLQFLIQYYNGEERAKGNILERFSAQQFPDLHSELNLSSLELGDSALYFCASSSVGDEKLFFGSGTQLSVL.